This T cell receptor (beta chain) is from a study of blood T cell repertoires in COVID-19. About the research overall: The analysed material was cDNA or gDNA that came from T cells, B-cell-depleted T cells, or PBMCs.

Between the trimmed V and J ends, which lost 4 bases and 3 bases, there was a span of 6 bases. The CDR3 totals 13 residues. CDR1 is SGHTA, CDR2 FQGTGA, per germline. Methods used by the authors: Nucleated cell counts were estimated from reference gene primer amplification. Some clones are missing from TCRdb's copy, which holds only in-frame ones; the method was immunoSEQ multiplex PCR. The DNA was the basis for D and trimming; V, J and clone size are from that table. The sample shows fewer than 350,000 clones, approximately 81% of them seen only once. The material sequenced was peripheral blood. This clonotype was obtained from a woman aged 55-70 years with active or convalescent COVID-19. The gene calls are TRBV7-3 and TRBJ2-2, with D hard to call. DNA for the CDR3: TGTGCCAGCAGCTCCGCAGACACCGGGGAGCTGTTTTTT. This codes for CASSSADTGELFF.